Included here is one T cell receptor beta chain sequence, with context. Its antigen is currently unknown. TCRdb processed the 5' RACE reads anew with MiXCR; each CDR3 protein has one entry. The data contain nearly 200,000 distinct CDR3 sequences, more than 15% of them singletons. The data stem from a study of identical twins. The CDR3 totals 14 residues. J was trimmed by 2 bases and V by 5 bases; bases with no gene match: 4. CDR1 MNHNS and CDR2 SASEGT come from the germline V gene. Study-wide results and limits: Those out-of-frame alpha sequences shared by twins showed an excess of low generation probability.

The sample was also linked to a second study, of T cells expressing NK-cell markers.

The sequence was collected from a woman between 18 and 29 years old in good health. The sample comprised CD8+ T cells sorted from blood. The V gene is TRBV6-1, the J gene TRBJ2-3; 7 bases fit TRBD1. This CDR3 reads CASSLDRTTDTQYF. CDR3 nucleotides: TGTGCCAGCAGTCTGGACAGGACCACAGATACGCAGTATTTT.